This T cell receptor (beta chain) stems from a study of CD8+ T cells in alopecia areata. Study-wide results and caveats: Researchers reported that TCR sharing among patients proved less clear than in mice, possibly HLA-linked.

Germline-derived CDR1 and CDR2 are NSQYPW and LRSPGD (reference sequence). This CDR3 region has 17 residues. The V and J ends lost 0 bases and 1 base, in that order; junction bases with no gene match: 6. Points on this clone: Its antigen is not identified. The gene names here belong to mouse. The observed sequence ends 4 residues before the CDR3 terminus, with the missing tail filled in from the germline J gene.

Extraction of RNA preceded its reverse transcription into cDNA, which served as the sequencing template. Sequencing used immunoSEQ multiplex PCR; TCRdb keeps in-frame clones, though not all of them. The repertoire shows around 110,000 clones, none seen only once; the top ten take less than 20%. The TCR comes from a C3H/HeJ mouse with alopecia areata. Mouse strain MHC haplotype: H2-k. The chain combines TRBV1 with TRBJ2-7; 10 bases fit TRBD2. The sample taken for sequencing was lesional skin. The part of the CDR3 DNA that was read is TGCACCTGCAGTGCAGATCCCGGGACTGGGGTTTCCTAT. This gives the protein CTCSADPGTGVSY. The complete CDR3 protein is CTCSADPGTGVSYEQYF. Full variable domain (missing parts from reference TRBV1 and TRBJ2-7): VTLLEQNPRWRLVPRGQAVNLRCILKNSQYPWMSWYQQDLQKQLQWLFTLRSPGDKEVKSLPGADYLATRVTDTELRLQVANMSQGRTLYCTCSADPGTGVSYEQYFGPGTRLTVL.